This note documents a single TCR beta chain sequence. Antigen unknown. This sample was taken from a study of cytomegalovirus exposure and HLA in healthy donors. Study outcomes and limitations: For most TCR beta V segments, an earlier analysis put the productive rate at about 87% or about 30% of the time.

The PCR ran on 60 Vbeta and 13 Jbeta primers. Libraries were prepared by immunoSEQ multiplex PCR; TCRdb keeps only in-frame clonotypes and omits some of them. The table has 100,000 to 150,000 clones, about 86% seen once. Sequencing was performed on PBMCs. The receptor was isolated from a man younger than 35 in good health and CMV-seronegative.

CDR3: CASSFTDNQPQHF. CDR3 nucleotide sequence: TGTGCCAGTAGTTTCACAGATAATCAGCCCCAGCATTTT. The chain combines TRBV19 with TRBJ1-5; no definite D call. The CDR3 has 13 residues. Trimming left V 5 bases short and J 4 bases short, with 9 bases between. Germline CDR1 and CDR2: LNHDA and SQIVND (reference sequence).